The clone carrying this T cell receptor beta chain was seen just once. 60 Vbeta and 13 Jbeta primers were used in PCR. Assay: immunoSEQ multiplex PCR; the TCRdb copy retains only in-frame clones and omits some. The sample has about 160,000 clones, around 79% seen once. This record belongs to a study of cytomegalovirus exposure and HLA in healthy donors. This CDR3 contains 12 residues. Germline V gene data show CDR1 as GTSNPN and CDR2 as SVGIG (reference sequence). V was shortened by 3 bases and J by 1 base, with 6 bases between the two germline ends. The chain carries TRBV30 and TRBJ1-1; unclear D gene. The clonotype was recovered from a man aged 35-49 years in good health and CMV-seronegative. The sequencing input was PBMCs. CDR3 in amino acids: CAWRLGNTEAFF. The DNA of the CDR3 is TGTGCCTGGAGGCTCGGGAACACTGAAGCTTTCTTT. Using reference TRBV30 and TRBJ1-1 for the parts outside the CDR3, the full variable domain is SQTIHQWPATLVQPVGSPLSLECTVEGTSNPNLYWYRQAAGRGLQLLFYSVGIGQISSEVPQNLSASRPQDRQFILSSKKLLLSDSGFYLCAWRLGNTEAFFGQGTRLTVV.